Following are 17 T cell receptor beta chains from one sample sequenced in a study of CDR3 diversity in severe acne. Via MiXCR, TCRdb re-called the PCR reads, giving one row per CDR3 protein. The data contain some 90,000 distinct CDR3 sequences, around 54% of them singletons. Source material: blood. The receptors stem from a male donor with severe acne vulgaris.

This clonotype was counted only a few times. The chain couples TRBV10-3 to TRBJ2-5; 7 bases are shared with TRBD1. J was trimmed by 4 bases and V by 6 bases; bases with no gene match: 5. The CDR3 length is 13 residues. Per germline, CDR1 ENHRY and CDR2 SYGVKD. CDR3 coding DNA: TGTGCCATCAGAAACAGGGGTTTAGAGACCCAGTACTTC. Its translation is CAIRNRGLETQYF.

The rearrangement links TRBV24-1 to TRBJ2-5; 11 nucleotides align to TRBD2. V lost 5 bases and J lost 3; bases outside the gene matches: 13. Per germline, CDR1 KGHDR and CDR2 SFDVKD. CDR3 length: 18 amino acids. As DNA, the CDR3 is TGTGCCACCAGTGGAAAACTAGCGGGAGCGGTTATGGAAGAGACCCAGTACTTC. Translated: CATSGKLAGAVMEETQYF.

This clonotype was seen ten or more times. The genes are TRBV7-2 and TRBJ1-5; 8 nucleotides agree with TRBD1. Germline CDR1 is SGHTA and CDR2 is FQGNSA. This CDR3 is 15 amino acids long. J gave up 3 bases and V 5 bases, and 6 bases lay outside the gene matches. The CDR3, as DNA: TGTGCCAGCAGCATCGGACAGGGACTCAATCAGCCCCAGCATTTT. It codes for CASSIGQGLNQPQHF.

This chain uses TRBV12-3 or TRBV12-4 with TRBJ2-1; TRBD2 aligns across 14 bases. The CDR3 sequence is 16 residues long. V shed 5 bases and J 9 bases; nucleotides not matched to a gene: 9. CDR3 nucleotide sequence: TGTGCCAGCAGTGGTTCGGGACTAGCGGGAGTAAGTGAGCAGTTCTTC. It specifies CASSGSGLAGVSEQFF.

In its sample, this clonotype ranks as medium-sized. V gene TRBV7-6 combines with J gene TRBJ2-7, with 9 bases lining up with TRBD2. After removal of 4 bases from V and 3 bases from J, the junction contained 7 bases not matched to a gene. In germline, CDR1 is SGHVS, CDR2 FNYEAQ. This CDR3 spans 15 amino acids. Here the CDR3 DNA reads TGTGCCAGCAGCTCCCCCGGGACTAGCCTCTACGAGCAGTACTTC. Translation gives CASSSPGTSLYEQYF.

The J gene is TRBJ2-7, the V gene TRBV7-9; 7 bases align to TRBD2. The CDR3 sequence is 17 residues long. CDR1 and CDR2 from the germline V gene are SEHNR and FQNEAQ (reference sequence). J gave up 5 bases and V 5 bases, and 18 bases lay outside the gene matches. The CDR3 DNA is TGTGCCAGCAGCCCTCGAGGCGGGAGTCCCCATTGGGACGAGCAGTACTTC. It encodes CASSPRGGSPHWDEQYF.

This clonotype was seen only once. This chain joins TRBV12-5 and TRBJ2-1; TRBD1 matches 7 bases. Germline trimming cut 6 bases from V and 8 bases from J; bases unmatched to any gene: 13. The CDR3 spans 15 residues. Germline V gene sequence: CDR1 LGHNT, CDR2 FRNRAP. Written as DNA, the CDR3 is TGTGCTAGTGGGGAACACAGGGGATCAGGACATGAGCAGTTCTTC. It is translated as CASGEHRGSGHEQFF. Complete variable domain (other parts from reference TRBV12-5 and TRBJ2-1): DARVTQTPRHKVTEMGQEVTMRCQPILGHNTVFWYRQTMMQGLELLAYFRNRAPLDDSGMPKDRFSAEMPDATLATLKIQPSEPRDSAVYFCASGEHRGSGHEQFFGPGTRLTVL.

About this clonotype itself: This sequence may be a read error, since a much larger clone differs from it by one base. CDR3 loop: CASSVVTGDTYEQYF. The CDR3 region has the DNA TGTGCCAGCAGCGTAGTGACAGGGGATACCTACGAGCAGTACTTC. The chain couples TRBV9 to TRBJ2-7, with 8 bases lining up with TRBD1. The CDR3 has 15 residues. The J segment lost 2 bases and the V segment lost 0 bases, leaving 4 bases of the junction unmatched. Germline V gives CDR1 SGDLS, CDR2 YYNGEE. Full variable domain (rest looked up from reference TRBV9 and TRBJ2-7): DSGVTQTPKHLITATGQRVTLRCSPRSGDLSVYWYQQSLDQGLQFLIQYYNGEERAKGNILERFSAQQFPDLHSELNLSSLELGDSALYFCASSVVTGDTYEQYFGPGTRLTVT.

The CDR3 nucleotides are TGTGCCATCAGTGAGGATACGGGGGAGCAGTACTTC. It codes for CAISEDTGEQYF. This chain joins TRBV10-3 and TRBJ2-7; D is perhaps TRBD2 (5 bases). With 2 bases removed from V and 7 bases from J, the gap between germline ends came to 9 bases. CDR1 and CDR2 from the germline V gene are ENHRY and SYGVKD. The CDR3 runs to 12 residues.

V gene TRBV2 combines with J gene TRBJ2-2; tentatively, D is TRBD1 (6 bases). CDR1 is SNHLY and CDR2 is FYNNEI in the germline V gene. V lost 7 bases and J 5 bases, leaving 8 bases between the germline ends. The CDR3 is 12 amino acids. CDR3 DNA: TGTGCCAGCAACAGGGCGACCGGGGAGCTGTTTTTT. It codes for CASNRATGELFF.

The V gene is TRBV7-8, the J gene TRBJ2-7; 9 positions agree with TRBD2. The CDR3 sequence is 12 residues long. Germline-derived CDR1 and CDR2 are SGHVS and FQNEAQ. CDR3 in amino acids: CAAGTSLYEQYF. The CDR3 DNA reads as TGTGCAGCGGGGACTAGCCTCTACGAGCAGTACTTC.

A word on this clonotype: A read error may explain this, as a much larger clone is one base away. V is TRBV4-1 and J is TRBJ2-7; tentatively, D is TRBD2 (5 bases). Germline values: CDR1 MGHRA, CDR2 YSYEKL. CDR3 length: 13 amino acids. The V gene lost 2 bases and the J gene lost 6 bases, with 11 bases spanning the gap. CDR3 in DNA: TGCGCCAGCAGCCAAATCGAGGGCTCCGAGCAGTACTTC. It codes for CASSQIEGSEQYF.

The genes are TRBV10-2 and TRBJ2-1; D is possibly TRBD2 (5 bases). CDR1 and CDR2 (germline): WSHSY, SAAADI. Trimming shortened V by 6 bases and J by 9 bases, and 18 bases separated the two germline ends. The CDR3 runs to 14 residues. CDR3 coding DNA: TGCGCCAGCAGCGTTGAAGATTCAGGAGGTGAGCAGTTCTTC. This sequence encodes CASSVEDSGGEQFF.

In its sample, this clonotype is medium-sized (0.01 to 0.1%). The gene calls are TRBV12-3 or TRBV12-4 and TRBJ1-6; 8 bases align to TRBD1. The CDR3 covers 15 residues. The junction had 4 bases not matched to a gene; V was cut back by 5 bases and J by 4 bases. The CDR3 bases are TGTGCCAGCAGTGACAGGGGAACATATAATTCACCCCTCCACTTT. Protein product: CASSDRGTYNSPLHF.

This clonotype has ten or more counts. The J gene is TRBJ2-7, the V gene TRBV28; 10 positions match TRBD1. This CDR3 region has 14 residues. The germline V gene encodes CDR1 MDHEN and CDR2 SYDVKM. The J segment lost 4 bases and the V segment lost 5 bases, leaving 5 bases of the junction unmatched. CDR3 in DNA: TGTGCCAGCAGTGCCGGACAGGGGGGATACGAGCAGTACTTC. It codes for CASSAGQGGYEQYF.

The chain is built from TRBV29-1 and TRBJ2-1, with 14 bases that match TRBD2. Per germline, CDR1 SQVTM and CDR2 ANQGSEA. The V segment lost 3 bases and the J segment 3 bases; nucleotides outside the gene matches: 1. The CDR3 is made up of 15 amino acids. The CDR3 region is CSVDGTSGSYNEQFF. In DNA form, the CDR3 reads TGCAGCGTTGATGGGACTAGCGGGAGCTACAATGAGCAGTTCTTC.

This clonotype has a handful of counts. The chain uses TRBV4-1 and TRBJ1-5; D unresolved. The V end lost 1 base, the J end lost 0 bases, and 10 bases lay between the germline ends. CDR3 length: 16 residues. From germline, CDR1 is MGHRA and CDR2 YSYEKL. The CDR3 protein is CASSQVPLNSNQPQHF. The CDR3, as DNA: TGCGCCAGCAGCCAAGTACCACTGAATAGCAATCAGCCCCAGCATTTT.